Listed below are T cell receptor beta chains from one sample, sequenced in a study of naive and memory T cell subsets. One entry per CDR3 protein results from TCRdb running MiXCR on the UMI-ligation and nested PCR reads. The sample shows about 120,000 distinct CDR3 sequences, 30% to 45% of them seen only once. Sequences were obtained from central memory CD4+ T cells from blood. Receptors originate from a human donor in good health. CDR3s include the opening cysteine and the closing phenylalanine or tryptophan.

j_call	v_call	cdr3_aa
TRBJ2-7	TRBV11-2	CASSFPLAAEGEQYF
TRBJ1-5	TRBV10-3	CAISFGGGGSNQPQHF
TRBJ2-3	TRBV28	CASKSRAGLRTDTQYF
TRBJ1-5	TRBV4-1	CASSVGQGPSNQPQHF
TRBJ2-6	TRBV7-3	CASSSTTGANVLTF
TRBJ2-2	TRBV27	CASSTSTGIGELFF
TRBJ1-5	TRBV15	CATSRWGSSNQPQHF
TRBJ1-1	TRBV29-1	CSVRTGEAFF
TRBJ1-5	TRBV30	CAWSRTTKDQPQHF
TRBJ2-5	TRBV30	CAWSVWGSGETQYF
TRBJ2-1	TRBV6-5	CASSQIGRYNEQFF
TRBJ2-2	TRBV28	CASSAHTESTGELFF
TRBJ2-5	TRBV11-2	CASSLASGTPGTQYF
TRBJ2-2	TRBV7-3	CASSLTRGSNTGELFF
TRBJ1-6	TRBV12-3/TRBV12-4	CASSLGTGALHF
TRBJ2-7	TRBV28	CASRTTDRDTYEQYF
TRBJ2-6	TRBV20-1	CSGYGGANVLTF
TRBJ2-1	TRBV11-2	CASSTRTSSYNEQFF
TRBJ2-2	TRBV5-1	CASSLTGGKELFF
TRBJ2-7	TRBV5-1	CASSAGANEQYF
TRBJ2-1	TRBV11-2	CASSPLAGGPGEQFF
TRBJ1-2	TRBV6-2/TRBV6-3	CASWDRGRYTF
TRBJ1-5	TRBV28	CASTDGTGGNQPQHF
TRBJ2-2	TRBV6-6	CASSSGTSVNGELFF
TRBJ2-1	TRBV13	CASSLLANSYNEQFF
TRBJ2-7	TRBV2	CASLKRETSYEQYF
TRBJ1-2	TRBV7-2	CASSPYMSNYGYTF
TRBJ2-7	TRBV6-5	CASSGPFYEQYF
TRBJ2-5	TRBV20-1	CSGQNQETQYF